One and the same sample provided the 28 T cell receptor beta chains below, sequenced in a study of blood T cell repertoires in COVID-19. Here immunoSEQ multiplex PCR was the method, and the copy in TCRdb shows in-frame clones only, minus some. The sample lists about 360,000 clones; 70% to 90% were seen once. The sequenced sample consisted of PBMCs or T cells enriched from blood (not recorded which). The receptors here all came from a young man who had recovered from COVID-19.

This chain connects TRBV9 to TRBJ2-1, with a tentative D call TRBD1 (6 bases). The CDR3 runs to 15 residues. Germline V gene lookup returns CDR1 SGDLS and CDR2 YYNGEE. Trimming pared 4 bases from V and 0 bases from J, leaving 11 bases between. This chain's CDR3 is CASSSQGSSYNEQFF. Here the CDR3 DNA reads TGTGCCAGCAGCTCACAGGGAAGCTCCTACAATGAGCAGTTCTTC.

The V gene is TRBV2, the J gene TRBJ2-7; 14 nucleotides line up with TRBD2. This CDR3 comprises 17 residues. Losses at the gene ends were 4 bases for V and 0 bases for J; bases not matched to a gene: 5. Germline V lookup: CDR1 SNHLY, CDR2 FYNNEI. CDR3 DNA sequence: TGTGCCAGCAGTGCCGGACTAGCGGGGGGTTTCTCCTACGAGCAGTACTTC. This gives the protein CASSAGLAGGFSYEQYF.

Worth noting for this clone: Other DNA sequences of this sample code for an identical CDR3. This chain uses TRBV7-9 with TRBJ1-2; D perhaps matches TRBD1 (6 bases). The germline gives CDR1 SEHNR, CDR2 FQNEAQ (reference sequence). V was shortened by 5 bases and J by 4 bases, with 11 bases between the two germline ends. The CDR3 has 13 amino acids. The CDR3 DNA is TGTGCCAGCAGCCCGGGAGGGGGCTATGGCTACACCTTC. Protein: CASSPGGGYGYTF.

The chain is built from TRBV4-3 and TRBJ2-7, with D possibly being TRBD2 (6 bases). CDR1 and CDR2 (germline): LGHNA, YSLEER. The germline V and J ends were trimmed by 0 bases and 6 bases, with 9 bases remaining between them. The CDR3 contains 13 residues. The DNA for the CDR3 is TGCGCCAGCAGCCAAGACTACGGGGGCGAGCAGTACTTC. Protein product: CASSQDYGGEQYF.

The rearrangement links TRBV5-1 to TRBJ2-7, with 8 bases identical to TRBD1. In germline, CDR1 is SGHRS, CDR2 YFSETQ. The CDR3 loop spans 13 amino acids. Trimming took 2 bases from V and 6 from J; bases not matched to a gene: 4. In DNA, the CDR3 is TGCGCCAGCAGCTTACTTACAGGGGGCGAGCAGTACTTC. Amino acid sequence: CASSLLTGGEQYF.

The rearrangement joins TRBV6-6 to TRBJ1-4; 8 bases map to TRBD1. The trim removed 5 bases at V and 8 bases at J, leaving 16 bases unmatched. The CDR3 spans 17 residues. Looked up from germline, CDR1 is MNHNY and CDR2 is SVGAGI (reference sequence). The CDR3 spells CASSPRHGQGAGEKLFF. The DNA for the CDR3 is TGTGCCAGCAGTCCCCGTCACGGCCAGGGGGCTGGGGAAAAACTGTTTTTT.

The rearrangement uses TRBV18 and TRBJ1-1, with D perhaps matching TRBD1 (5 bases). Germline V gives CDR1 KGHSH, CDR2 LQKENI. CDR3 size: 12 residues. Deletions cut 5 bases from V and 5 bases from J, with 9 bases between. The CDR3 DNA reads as TGTGCCAGCTCATTGTACAGGACTGAAGCTTTCTTT. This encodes CASSLYRTEAFF.

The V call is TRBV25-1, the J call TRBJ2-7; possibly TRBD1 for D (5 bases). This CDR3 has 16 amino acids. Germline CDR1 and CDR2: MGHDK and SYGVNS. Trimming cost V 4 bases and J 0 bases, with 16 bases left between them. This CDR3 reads CASSAWGPGHSYEQYF. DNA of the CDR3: TGTGCCAGCAGTGCCTGGGGCCCCGGACACTCCTACGAGCAGTACTTC.

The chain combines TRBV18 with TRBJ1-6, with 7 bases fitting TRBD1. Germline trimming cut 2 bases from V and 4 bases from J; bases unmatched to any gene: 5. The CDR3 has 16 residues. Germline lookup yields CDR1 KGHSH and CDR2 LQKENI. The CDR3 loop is CASSPTGTAYNSPLHF. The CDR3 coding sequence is TGTGCCAGCTCACCAACCGGGACAGCTTATAATTCACCCCTCCACTTT. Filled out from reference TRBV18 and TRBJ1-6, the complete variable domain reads NAGVMQNPRHLVRRRGQEARLRCSPMKGHSHVYWYRQLPEEGLKFMVYLQKENIIDESGMPKERFSAEFPKEGPSILRIQQVVRGDSAAYFCASSPTGTAYNSPLHFGNGTRLTVT.

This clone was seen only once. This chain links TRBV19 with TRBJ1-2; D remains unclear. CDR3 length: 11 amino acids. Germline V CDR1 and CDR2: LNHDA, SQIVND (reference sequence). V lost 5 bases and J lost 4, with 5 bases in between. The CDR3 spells CASSAGYGYTF. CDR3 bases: TGTGCCAGTAGTGCGGGCTATGGCTACACCTTC.

The CDR3 protein is CAISPGYTIYF. CDR3 DNA: TGTGCCATCAGCCCAGGGTACACCATATATTTT. V is TRBV10-3 and J is TRBJ1-3; tentatively, D is TRBD1 (5 bases). CDR3 length equals 11 residues. The germline gives CDR1 ENHRY, CDR2 SYGVKD. V shed 6 bases and J shed 8 bases, with 8 bases lying between them.

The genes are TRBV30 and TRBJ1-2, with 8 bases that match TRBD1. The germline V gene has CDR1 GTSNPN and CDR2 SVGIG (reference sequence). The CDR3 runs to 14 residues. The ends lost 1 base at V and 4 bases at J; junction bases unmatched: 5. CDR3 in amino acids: CAWSARTGLYGYTF. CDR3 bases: TGTGCCTGGAGTGCCCGGACAGGGCTCTATGGCTACACCTTC.

CDR3 region: CASSPNSGANTGELFF. The CDR3 coding sequence is TGCGCCAGCAGCCCCAATTCGGGGGCGAACACCGGGGAGCTGTTTTTT. The chain recombines TRBV5-1 with TRBJ2-2; D perhaps matches TRBD2 (6 bases). Germline V CDR1 and CDR2: SGHRS, YFSETQ. The CDR3 runs 16 residues. Deletions cut 4 bases from V and 0 bases from J, with 13 bases between.

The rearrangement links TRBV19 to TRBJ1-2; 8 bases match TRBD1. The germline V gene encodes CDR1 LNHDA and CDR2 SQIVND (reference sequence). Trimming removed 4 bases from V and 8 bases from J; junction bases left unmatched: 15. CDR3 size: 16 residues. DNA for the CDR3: TGTGCCAGTAGTACCACCAGCCTCCAGGGGGCGCAGGGCTACACCTTC. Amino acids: CASSTTSLQGAQGYTF.

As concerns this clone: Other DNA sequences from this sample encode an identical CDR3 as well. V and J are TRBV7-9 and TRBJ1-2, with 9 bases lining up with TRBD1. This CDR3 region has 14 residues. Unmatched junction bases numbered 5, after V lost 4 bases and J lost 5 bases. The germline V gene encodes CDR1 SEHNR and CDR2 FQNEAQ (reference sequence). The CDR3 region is CASSSGQGNYGYTF. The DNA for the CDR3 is TGTGCCAGCAGCTCCGGACAGGGGAATTATGGCTACACCTTC.

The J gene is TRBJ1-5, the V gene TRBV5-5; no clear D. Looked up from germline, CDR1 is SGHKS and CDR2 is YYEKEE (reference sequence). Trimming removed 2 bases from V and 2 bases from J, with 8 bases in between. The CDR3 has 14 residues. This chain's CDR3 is CASSFLEGNQPQHF. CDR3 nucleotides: TGTGCCAGCAGCTTCCTGGAGGGCAATCAGCCCCAGCATTTT.

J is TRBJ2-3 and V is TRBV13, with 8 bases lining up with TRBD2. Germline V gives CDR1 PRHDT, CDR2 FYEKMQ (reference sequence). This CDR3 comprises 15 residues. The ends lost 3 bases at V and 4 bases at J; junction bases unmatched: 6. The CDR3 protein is CASSFGTRASDTQYF. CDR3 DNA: TGTGCCAGCAGCTTTGGGACTAGAGCCTCAGATACGCAGTATTTT.

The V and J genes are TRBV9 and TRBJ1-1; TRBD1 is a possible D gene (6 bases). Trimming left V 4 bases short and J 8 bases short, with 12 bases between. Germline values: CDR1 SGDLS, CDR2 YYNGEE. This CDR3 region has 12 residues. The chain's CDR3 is CASSPGAAEAFF. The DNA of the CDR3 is TGTGCCAGCAGCCCAGGGGCAGCAGAAGCTTTCTTT. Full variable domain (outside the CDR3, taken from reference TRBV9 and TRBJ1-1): DSGVTQTPKHLITATGQRVTLRCSPRSGDLSVYWYQQSLDQGLQFLIQYYNGEERAKGNILERFSAQQFPDLHSELNLSSLELGDSALYFCASSPGAAEAFFGQGTRLTVV.

In nucleotides, the CDR3 is TGTGCCAGCAGCTCCGGGACAGTCTATGGCTACACCTTC. Translated, it gives CASSSGTVYGYTF. This rearrangement joins TRBV7-9 to TRBJ1-2, with TRBD1 identical over 7 bases. Unmatched junction bases numbered 3, after V lost 4 bases and J lost 4 bases. Per germline, CDR1 SEHNR and CDR2 FQNEAQ (reference sequence). CDR3 length equals 13 residues.

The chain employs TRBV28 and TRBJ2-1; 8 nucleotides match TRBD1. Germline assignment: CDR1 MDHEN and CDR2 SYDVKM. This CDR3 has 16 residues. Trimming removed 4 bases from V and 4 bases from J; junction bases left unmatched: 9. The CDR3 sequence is CASSSPTGEKYNEQFF. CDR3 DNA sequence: TGTGCCAGCAGTTCCCCGACAGGGGAGAAATACAATGAGCAGTTCTTC. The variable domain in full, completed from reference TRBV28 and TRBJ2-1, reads DVKVTQSSRYLVKRTGEKVFLECVQDMDHENMFWYRQDPGLGLRLIYFSYDVKMKEKGDIPEGYSVSREKKERFSLILESASTNQTSMYLCASSSPTGEKYNEQFFGPGTRLTVL.

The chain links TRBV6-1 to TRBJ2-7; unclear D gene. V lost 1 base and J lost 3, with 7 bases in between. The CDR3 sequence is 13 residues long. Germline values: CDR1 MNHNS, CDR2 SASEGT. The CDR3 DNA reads TGTGCCAGCAGTGAAGGCTTACACTACGAGCAGTACTTC. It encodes CASSEGLHYEQYF.

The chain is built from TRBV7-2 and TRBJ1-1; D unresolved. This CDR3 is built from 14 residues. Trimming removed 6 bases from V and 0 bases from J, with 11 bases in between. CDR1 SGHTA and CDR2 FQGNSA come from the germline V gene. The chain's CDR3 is CASSPKSLNTEAFF. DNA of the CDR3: TGTGCCAGCAGTCCTAAATCTTTGAACACTGAAGCTTTCTTT. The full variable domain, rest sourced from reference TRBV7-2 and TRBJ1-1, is GAGVSQSPSNKVTEKGKDVELRCDPISGHTALYWYRQSLGQGLEFLIYFQGNSAPDKSGLPSDRFSAERTGGSVSTLTIQRTQQEDSAVYLCASSPKSLNTEAFFGQGTRLTVV.

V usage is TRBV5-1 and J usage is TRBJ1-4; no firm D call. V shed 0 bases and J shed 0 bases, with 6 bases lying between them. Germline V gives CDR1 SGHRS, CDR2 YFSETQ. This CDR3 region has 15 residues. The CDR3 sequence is CASSLESSTNEKLFF. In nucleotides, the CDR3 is TGCGCCAGCAGCTTGGAATCCTCAACTAATGAAAAACTGTTTTTT.

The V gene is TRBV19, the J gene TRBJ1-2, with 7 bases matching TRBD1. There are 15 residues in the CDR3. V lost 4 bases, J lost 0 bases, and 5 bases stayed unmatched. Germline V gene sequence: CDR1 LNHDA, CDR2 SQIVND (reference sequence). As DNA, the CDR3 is TGTGCCAGTAGTAACTGGGACAGATCTAACTATGGCTACACCTTC. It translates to CASSNWDRSNYGYTF. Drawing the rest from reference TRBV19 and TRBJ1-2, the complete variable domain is DGGITQSPKYLFRKEGQNVTLSCEQNLNHDAMYWYRQDPGQGLRLIYYSQIVNDFQKGDIAEGYSVSREKKESFPLTVTSAQKNPTAFYLCASSNWDRSNYGYTFGSGTRLTVV.

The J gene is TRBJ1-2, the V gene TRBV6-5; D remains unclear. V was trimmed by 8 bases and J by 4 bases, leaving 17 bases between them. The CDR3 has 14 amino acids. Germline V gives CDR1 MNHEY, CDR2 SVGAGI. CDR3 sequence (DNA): TGTGCCAGCGGAGGTGAAGGGTTGTCCTATGGCTACACCTTC. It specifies CASGGEGLSYGYTF.

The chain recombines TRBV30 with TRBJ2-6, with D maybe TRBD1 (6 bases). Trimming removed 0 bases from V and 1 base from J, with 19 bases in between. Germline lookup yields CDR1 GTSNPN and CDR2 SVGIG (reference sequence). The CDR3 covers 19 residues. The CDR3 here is CAWSVLWNRVESGANVLTF. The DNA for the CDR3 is TGTGCCTGGAGTGTACTCTGGAACAGGGTGGAGTCTGGGGCCAACGTCCTGACTTTC.

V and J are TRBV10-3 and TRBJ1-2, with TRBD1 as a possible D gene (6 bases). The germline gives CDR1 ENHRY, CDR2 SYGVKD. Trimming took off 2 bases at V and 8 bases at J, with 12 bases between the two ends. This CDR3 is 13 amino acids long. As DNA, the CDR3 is TGTGCCATCAGTGAGGGGGGCAGGGCCGGCTACACCTTC. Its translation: CAISEGGRAGYTF.

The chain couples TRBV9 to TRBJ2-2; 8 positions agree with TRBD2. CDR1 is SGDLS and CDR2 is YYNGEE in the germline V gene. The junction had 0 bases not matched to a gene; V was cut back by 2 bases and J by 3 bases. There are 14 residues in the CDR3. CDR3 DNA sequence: TGTGCCAGCAGCGTGCGGGGGGACACCGGGGAGCTGTTTTTT. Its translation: CASSVRGDTGELFF.